This record looks at one T cell receptor (beta chain) sequence and its context. Its specificity is unknown. Data came from immunoSEQ multiplex PCR; TCRdb stores just in-frame clones and leaves some out. This table has tens of thousands of clones, around 90% appearing once. The data were obtained in a study of T cells in localized non-small cell lung cancer. Study-wide results and limits: The study found T cell clonality highest in uninvolved adjacent lung, above tumor. It remains possible that heterogeneity exists, since only one tumor region was sequenced.

Trimming cost V 5 bases and J 6 bases; bases outside gene matches: 17. Germline V gene lookup returns CDR1 SGHVS and CDR2 FNYEAQ. The CDR3 length is 18 residues. The clonotype was recovered from a male donor aged 60 or over with stage I lung adenocarcinoma. The sample was peripheral blood, taken before any cancer treatment. The chain employs TRBV7-6 and TRBJ2-2, with 8 bases that match TRBD1. The CDR3, as DNA: TGTGCCAGCAGCGATTCCTTAAAACAGGGGGTGTTCCCCGGGGAGCTGTTTTTT. The encoded protein is CASSDSLKQGVFPGELFF.